This TCR beta chain was identified during a study of T cell repertoires in cytomegalovirus infection. Study context: Public TCR beta signatures provided an indication of both CMV infection and a matching HLA type.

The study's findings and limits: What dominated the ex vivo response were HLA-C-restricted CMV-specific TCR beta clonotypes.

Details on this clonotype: No antigen is known for it.

TCRdb re-analysed the reads in MiXCR, keeping a single row per CDR3 protein. This table has about 470,000 distinct CDR3 sequences, 42% appearing once. The input for sequencing was cultured PBMCs, taken from culture after CMV antigen stimulation. This TCR was sampled from a human donor in good health (CMV status not recorded). Some clones in this sample may be carry-over from other donors' samples.

DNA for the CDR3: TGCAGTGCTTATAGCGGGTCTGGGGCCAACGTCCTGACTTTC. It yields the protein CSAYSGSGANVLTF. The rearrangement uses TRBV20-1 and TRBJ2-6, with 7 bases fitting TRBD2. The CDR3 extends over 14 amino acids. Trimming cost V 5 bases and J 1 base; bases outside gene matches: 2. CDR1 is DFQATT, CDR2 SNEGSKA, per germline (reference sequence).